This T cell receptor beta chain derives from a study of cytomegalovirus exposure and HLA in healthy donors. Study-wide findings and caveats: CMV antigen specificity of a few CMV-associated chains was confirmed in vitro. Indistinguishable V segments, including TRBV6-2 and TRBV6-3, were excluded. A missense DCLRE1C variant was associated with V- and J-gene trimming of TCR beta chains in a later analysis, and an independent cohort replicated the association.

To note about this clone: Its antigen is currently unknown.

The CDR3 has 13 residues. Germline V gene lookup returns CDR1 ENHRY and CDR2 SYGVKD. With V trimmed by 9 bases and J by 1 base, 2 bases remained unmatched. The PCR used 60 Vbeta and 13 Jbeta primers. The repertoire was sequenced with immunoSEQ multiplex PCR; TCRdb's copy has only in-frame clones and lacks some. The sample has 150,000 or so clones, 80% seen once. The TCR was taken from a woman aged 40 to 50 in good health and CMV-seronegative. J is TRBJ1-1 and V is TRBV10-3; 10 bases fit TRBD1. The sample taken for sequencing was PBMCs. The CDR3 loop reads CAMTGGPNTEAFF. For the CDR3, the DNA is TGTGCCATGACAGGGGGCCCGAACACTGAAGCTTTCTTT.